The 22 T cell receptor beta chains below come from one sample, sequenced in a study of shared clonotypes between healthy human individuals. Sequencing used immunoSEQ multiplex PCR; TCRdb keeps in-frame clones, though not all of them. The sample has hundreds of thousands of clones, around 73% seen once. The sequenced sample was memory CD4+ T cells sorted from blood. The subset denotes: CD45RA-negative fraction. The receptors here all came from a woman under 40 in good health.

This chain uses TRBV25-1 with TRBJ2-1; D gene uncertain. Germline V gives CDR1 MGHDK, CDR2 SYGVNS. With 3 bases removed from V and 0 bases from J, the gap between germline ends came to 12 bases. This CDR3 is built from 16 residues. CDR3 in amino acids: CASSETPGSSYNEQFF. The CDR3 DNA reads TGTGCCAGCAGTGAGACTCCCGGTAGCTCCTACAATGAGCAGTTCTTC. The full variable domain, with the rest looked up from reference TRBV25-1 and TRBJ2-1, is EADIYQTPRYLVIGTGKKITLECSQTMGHDKMYWYQQDPGMELHLIHYSYGVNSTEKGDLSSESTVSRIRTEHFPLTLESARPSHTSQYLCASSETPGSSYNEQFFGPGTRLTVL.

V usage is TRBV28 and J usage is TRBJ1-2; weak D call: TRBD1 (5 bases). Deletions cut 2 bases from V and 4 bases from J, with 8 bases between. The CDR3 has 13 residues. The germline V gene has CDR1 MDHEN and CDR2 SYDVKM. As DNA, the CDR3 is TGTGCCAGCAGTTTAGGGGGTACCTATGGCTACACCTTC. It translates to CASSLGGTYGYTF.

In regard to this clone: Other DNA sequences in the sample encode the same CDR3. The chain recombines TRBV7-9 with TRBJ1-3; 8 nucleotides agree with TRBD1. V lost 2 bases to trimming and J lost 6 bases; unmatched junction nucleotides: 3. The CDR3 is 14 residues long. CDR1 is SEHNR and CDR2 is FQNEAQ in the germline V gene (reference sequence). The CDR3 reads CASSLRQGANTIYF. The CDR3 nucleotides read TGTGCCAGCAGCTTACGCCAGGGGGCAAACACCATATATTTT.

CDR3: CASSLVLGGAWGYTF. The CDR3 bases are TGTGCCAGCAGCTTAGTTCTGGGGGGCGCATGGGGCTACACCTTC. The chain employs TRBV7-8 and TRBJ1-2, with D maybe TRBD1 (6 bases). Germline loops: CDR1 SGHVS, CDR2 FQNEAQ. The CDR3 extends over 15 amino acids. V was shortened by 1 base and J by 8 bases, with 17 bases between the two germline ends.

Only one count was recorded for this clone. CDR3 residues: CASSLGDTRAEAFF. CDR3 in DNA: TGCGCCAGCAGCTTGGGAGACACCAGGGCTGAAGCTTTCTTT. The chain is built from TRBV5-1 and TRBJ1-1, with D maybe TRBD1 (5 bases). The CDR3 runs 14 residues. Germline V gene lookup returns CDR1 SGHRS and CDR2 YFSETQ. V was cut by 0 bases and J by 6 bases, with 12 bases left in between. The full variable domain, rest sourced from reference TRBV5-1 and TRBJ1-1, is KAGVTQTPRYLIKTRGQQVTLSCSPISGHRSVSWYQQTPGQGLQFLFEYFSETQRNKGNFPGRFSGRQFSNSRSEMNVSTLELGDSALYLCASSLGDTRAEAFFGQGTRLTVV.

The chain uses TRBV2 and TRBJ1-3; D is perhaps TRBD1 (5 bases). This CDR3 region has 15 residues. Trimming took 6 bases from V and 0 from J, leaving 12 bases between them. The V gene's germline CDR1 is SNHLY and CDR2 FYNNEI. The CDR3 is CASRRTSSSGNTIYF. CDR3 bases: TGTGCCAGCAGACGGACATCCAGCTCTGGAAACACCATATATTTT.

The sample holds a few counts of this clone. The V and J genes are TRBV28 and TRBJ2-7; D possibly corresponds to TRBD1 (5 bases). Germline V CDR1 and CDR2: MDHEN, SYDVKM. Trimming took 1 base from V and 6 from J, leaving 22 bases between them. This CDR3 comprises 17 residues. The CDR3 DNA sequence: TGTGCCAGCAGTTTATCCCTGAACTGGGGCCTGGCTTGCGAGCAGTACTTC. This sequence encodes CASSLSLNWGLACEQYF.

The V and J genes are TRBV19 and TRBJ2-1, with 9 bases fitting TRBD1. Per the germline V gene, CDR1 is LNHDA and CDR2 is SQIVND (reference sequence). The CDR3 spans 15 residues. Losses at the gene ends were 4 bases for V and 6 bases for J; bases not matched to a gene: 7. For the CDR3, the DNA is TGTGCCAGTAGTAAGCCGGGACAGGGAATCAATGAGCAGTTCTTC. It codes for CASSKPGQGINEQFF. The full variable domain, in which reference TRBV19 and TRBJ2-1 provide the parts outside the CDR3, is DGGITQSPKYLFRKEGQNVTLSCEQNLNHDAMYWYRQDPGQGLRLIYYSQIVNDFQKGDIAEGYSVSREKKESFPLTVTSAQKNPTAFYLCASSKPGQGINEQFFGPGTRLTVL.

The chain carries TRBV2 and TRBJ2-3; TRBD2 might be the D (6 bases). This CDR3 region has 14 residues. Germline V gives CDR1 SNHLY, CDR2 FYNNEI. Trimming removed 8 bases at V and 2 bases at J, with 14 bases between. CDR3 amino acids: CASSLSGYTDTQYF. CDR3 nucleotide sequence: TGTGCCAGCTCCCTCAGCGGGTACACAGATACGCAGTATTTT.

The chain combines TRBV5-5 with TRBJ1-5; D perhaps matches TRBD1 (6 bases). Trimming removed 0 bases from V and 6 bases from J, with 13 bases in between. Germline values: CDR1 SGHKS, CDR2 YYEKEE (reference sequence). CDR3 length: 15 residues. The CDR3 spells CASSLGPVGGQPQHF. The CDR3 coding sequence is TGTGCCAGCAGCTTGGGCCCGGTAGGGGGTCAGCCCCAGCATTTT.

This chain uses TRBV9 with TRBJ2-3, with TRBD2 matching 14 bases. This CDR3 spans 17 amino acids. Trimming at V came to 4 bases and at J to 6 bases, leaving 10 bases not matched to a gene. Germline assignment: CDR1 SGDLS and CDR2 YYNGEE. CDR3 sequence: CASSPGLAGGSRDTQYF. CDR3 bases: TGTGCCAGCAGCCCCGGACTAGCGGGGGGCTCACGGGATACGCAGTATTTT. The full variable domain, completed using reference TRBV9 and TRBJ2-3, is DSGVTQTPKHLITATGQRVTLRCSPRSGDLSVYWYQQSLDQGLQFLIQYYNGEERAKGNILERFSAQQFPDLHSELNLSSLELGDSALYFCASSPGLAGGSRDTQYFGPGTRLTVL.

This clone was detected only a few times. V usage is TRBV19 and J usage is TRBJ2-1; 7 nucleotides match TRBD1. The CDR3 runs 13 residues. With 7 bases clipped from V and 8 bases from J, the junction kept 8 bases outside the gene matches. CDR1 is LNHDA and CDR2 is SQIVND in the germline V gene (reference sequence). CDR3 nucleotides: TGTGCCAGTACCACGGACCAGGGGGATGAGCAGTTCTTC. Translating it yields CASTTDQGDEQFF.

This sequence joins TRBV5-1 and TRBJ2-1; 10 bases line up with TRBD2. The CDR3 spans 18 residues. The ends lost 0 bases at V and 0 bases at J; junction bases unmatched: 6. CDR1 is SGHRS, CDR2 YFSETQ, per germline. CDR3 amino acids: CASSLDLAGVGSYNEQFF. The CDR3 DNA sequence: TGCGCCAGCAGCTTGGACCTAGCGGGAGTGGGCTCCTACAATGAGCAGTTCTTC. The variable domain in full, completed from reference TRBV5-1 and TRBJ2-1, reads KAGVTQTPRYLIKTRGQQVTLSCSPISGHRSVSWYQQTPGQGLQFLFEYFSETQRNKGNFPGRFSGRQFSNSRSEMNVSTLELGDSALYLCASSLDLAGVGSYNEQFFGPGTRLTVL.

This clone was observed once. This sequence joins TRBV25-1 and TRBJ1-1; tentative D call: TRBD1 (5 bases). The CDR3 loop spans 13 amino acids. The ends were cut back, 6 bases at V and 4 bases at J, with 12 bases in the middle. The germline CDR1 and CDR2 sequences are MGHDK and SYGVNS. The CDR3 is CASRGGEVTEAFF. The CDR3 DNA follows: TGTGCCAGCAGGGGGGGGGAAGTCACTGAAGCTTTCTTT.

The chain joins TRBV10-3 to TRBJ1-1; 7 nucleotides match TRBD1. This CDR3 region has 13 residues. The V gene end was trimmed by 5 bases and the J gene end by 3 bases; junction bases not matched to a gene: 3. The germline CDR1 and CDR2 sequences are ENHRY and SYGVKD. The DNA of the CDR3 is TGTGCCATCAGTAAGGGACAGCACACTGAAGCTTTCTTT. It specifies CAISKGQHTEAFF.

This rearrangement joins TRBV6-6 to TRBJ2-3; perhaps D is TRBD1 or TRBD2 (6 bases each). Germline lookup yields CDR1 MNHNY and CDR2 SVGAGI (reference sequence). V was clipped by 7 bases and J by 0 bases, with 11 bases between them. The CDR3 is made up of 14 amino acids. Here the CDR3 reads CASNPGGSTDTQYF. The CDR3 DNA reads as TGTGCCAGCAATCCCGGGGGCAGCACAGATACGCAGTATTTT.

This clone was seen just once. The chain is built from TRBV30 and TRBJ1-1; D uncertain. The CDR3 loop spans 11 amino acids. Trimming took 1 base from V and 11 from J, leaving 11 bases between them. The V gene's germline CDR1 is GTSNPN and CDR2 SVGIG (reference sequence). The CDR3 sequence is CAWSAPSAAFF. CDR3 in DNA: TGTGCCTGGAGTGCCCCATCAGCGGCTTTCTTT.

The chain recombines TRBV5-1 with TRBJ2-3, with 15 bases that match TRBD2. This CDR3 is built from 19 residues. The trim removed 4 bases at V and 2 bases at J, leaving 11 bases unmatched. Germline V gene lookup returns CDR1 SGHRS and CDR2 YFSETQ. The CDR3 reads CASSGGPGLAGGFTDTQYF. In nucleotides, the CDR3 is TGCGCCAGCAGCGGGGGGCCGGGACTAGCGGGAGGCTTCACAGATACGCAGTATTTT. Complete variable domain (other parts from reference TRBV5-1 and TRBJ2-3): KAGVTQTPRYLIKTRGQQVTLSCSPISGHRSVSWYQQTPGQGLQFLFEYFSETQRNKGNFPGRFSGRQFSNSRSEMNVSTLELGDSALYLCASSGGPGLAGGFTDTQYFGPGTRLTVL.

The chain has TRBV7-3 and TRBJ1-6, with D hard to call. The germline V and J ends were trimmed by 3 bases and 8 bases, with 8 bases remaining between them. The CDR3 runs to 13 residues. Germline CDR1 reads SGHTA; CDR2 reads FQGTGA. The DNA of the CDR3 is TGTGCCAGCAGCTTTGGGGAGGATTCACCCCTCCACTTT. Residues: CASSFGEDSPLHF.

The chain recombines TRBV19 with TRBJ2-3; 14 positions match TRBD2. V lost 5 bases to trimming and J lost 3 bases; unmatched junction nucleotides: 7. From germline, CDR1 is LNHDA and CDR2 SQIVND (reference sequence). This CDR3 region has 17 residues. The DNA of the CDR3 is TGTGCCAGTAGTTTCCCGGGACTAGCGGGAGATACAGATACGCAGTATTTT. This sequence encodes CASSFPGLAGDTDTQYF.

This clone was detected a few times. Other DNA variants within this sample encode the same CDR3. The rearrangement uses TRBV5-1 and TRBJ1-1; D call uncertain. Germline V gene sequence: CDR1 SGHRS, CDR2 YFSETQ. V gave up 0 bases and J gave up 1 base, with 4 bases separating them. The CDR3 is made up of 13 amino acids. CDR3 loop: CASSLAGNTEAFF. Written as DNA, the CDR3 is TGCGCCAGCAGCTTGGCGGGGAACACTGAAGCTTTCTTT.

V is TRBV9 and J is TRBJ2-5; perhaps TRBD2 as D (5 bases). V was clipped by 0 bases and J by 11 bases, with 26 bases between them. CDR3 length equals 17 residues. Germline V gives CDR1 SGDLS, CDR2 YYNGEE. CDR3 amino acids: CASSVDPSAKGQREQYF. CDR3 bases: TGTGCCAGCAGCGTAGACCCCTCCGCTAAAGGGCAGAGGGAGCAGTACTTC.